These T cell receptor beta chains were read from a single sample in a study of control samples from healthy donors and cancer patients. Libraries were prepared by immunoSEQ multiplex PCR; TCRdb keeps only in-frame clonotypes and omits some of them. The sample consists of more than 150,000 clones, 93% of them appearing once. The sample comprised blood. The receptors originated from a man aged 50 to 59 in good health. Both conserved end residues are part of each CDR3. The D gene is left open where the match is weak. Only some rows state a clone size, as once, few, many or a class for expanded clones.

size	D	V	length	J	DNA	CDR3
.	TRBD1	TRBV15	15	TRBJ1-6	TGTGCCACCAGCAGGGACGGGACAGGGGTCGGGTCCCTCCACTTT	CATSRDGTGVGSLHF
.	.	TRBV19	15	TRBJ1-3	TGTGCCAGTAGTATTGGGCAGAGCTCTGGAAACACCATATATTTT	CASSIGQSSGNTIYF
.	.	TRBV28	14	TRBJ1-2	TGTGCCAGCATTCCAGGGCCAGGCCGCTATGGCTACACCTTC	CASIPGPGRYGYTF
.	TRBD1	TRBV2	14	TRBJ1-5	TGTGCCAGCAGTGCGGGACAGGGCAATCAGCCCCAGCATTTT	CASSAGQGNQPQHF
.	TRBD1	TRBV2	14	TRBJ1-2	TGTGCCAGCAGGGGGGACAGGTGGGACTATGGCTACACCTTC	CASRGDRWDYGYTF
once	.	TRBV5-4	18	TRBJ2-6	TGTGCCAGCAGCCCACCACGTGCAGGCCCCTCTGGGGCCAACGTCCTGACTTTC	CASSPPRAGPSGANVLTF
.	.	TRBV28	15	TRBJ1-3	TGTGCCAGCAGTCCCCTGGGGGGGCCTGGAAACACCATATATTTT	CASSPLGGPGNTIYF
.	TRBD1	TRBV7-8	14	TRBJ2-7	TGTGCCAGCAGCTTATCAGGGGGCTACTACGAGCAGTACTTC	CASSLSGGYYEQYF
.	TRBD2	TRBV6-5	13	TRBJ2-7	TGTGCCACCCCCGGGAGGGCCGACTACGAGCAGTACTTC	CATPGRADYEQYF
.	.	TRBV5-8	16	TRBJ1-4	TGTGCCAGCAGCTTGACAGGGACGTCTACTAATGAAAAACTGTTTTTT	CASSLTGTSTNEKLFF
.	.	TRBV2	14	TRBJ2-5	TGTGCCAGCAGTGAAGGTTCGCCCCTCGGAGCCCAGTACTTC	CASSEGSPLGAQYF
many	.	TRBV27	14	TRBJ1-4	TGTGCCAGCAGTTTTTCAGGGGTTAATGAAAAACTGTTTTTT	CASSFSGVNEKLFF
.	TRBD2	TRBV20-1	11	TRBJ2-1	TGCAGTGCTAGCCGGGGGGATGAGCAGTTCTTC	CSASRGDEQFF
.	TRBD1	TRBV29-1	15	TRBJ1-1	TGCAGCGTTGAAAGGAGGACAGGGGCCACCACTGAAGCTTTCTTT	CSVERRTGATTEAFF
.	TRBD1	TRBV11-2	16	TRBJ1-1	TGTGCCAGCAGCCCGAACCGACAGGGGGCCTACACTGAAGCTTTCTTT	CASSPNRQGAYTEAFF